A single sample is the source of the 4 T cell receptor beta chains below, sequenced in a study of T cells in Graves' hyperthyroidism and ophthalmopathy. Amplification targeted TCR beta CDR3 regions from RNA transcripts. First-round RT-PCR of the TCR CDR3 relied on the HTBI primer set. Using its own MiXCR run on the multiplex PCR reads, TCRdb lists one record per CDR3 protein. Here the sample spans 220,000 or so distinct CDR3 sequences, roughly 17% being singletons. Material: blood. These receptors all come from a young woman with Graves' ophthalmopathy.

There are many counts of this clonotype. This chain connects TRBV4-2 to TRBJ1-4, with a possible D match to TRBD1 (5 bases). V was clipped by 4 bases and J by 7 bases, with 22 bases between them. Germline-derived CDR1 and CDR2 are LGHNA and YNFKEQ. The CDR3 sequence is 17 residues long. DNA for the CDR3: TGTGCCAGCAGCCGAGAAACAGGACCTCAGGGAGGTGAAAAACTGTTTTTT. Amino acid sequence: CASSRETGPQGGEKLFF.

Many counts were recorded for this clonotype. The genes are TRBV19 and TRBJ1-2; possible D gene TRBD1, 5 bases. This CDR3 has 15 amino acids. Germline loops: CDR1 LNHDA, CDR2 SQIVND (reference sequence). Deletions cut 8 bases from V and 8 bases from J, with 24 bases between. CDR3 residues: CASQKSGLPSAGYTF. The CDR3 nucleotides are TGTGCCAGTCAAAAGTCGGGGCTCCCATCGGCGGGCTACACCTTC.

This clonotype was counted between two and nine times. This sequence joins TRBV5-1 and TRBJ1-1, with TRBD1 matching 8 bases. Germline V CDR1 and CDR2: SGHRS, YFSETQ. This CDR3 comprises 14 residues. J was trimmed by 6 bases and V by 4 bases; bases with no gene match: 8. The CDR3 loop reads CASSPDRGGAEAFF. In DNA, the CDR3 is TGCGCCAGCAGCCCCGACAGGGGAGGCGCTGAAGCTTTCTTT.

This clonotype has a count of ten or more. V is TRBV12-3 or TRBV12-4 and J is TRBJ2-2, with D hard to call. Trimming removed 6 bases from V and 3 bases from J, with 20 bases in between. The CDR3 contains 17 residues. This chain's CDR3 is CASSPSQAGWDTGELFF. The DNA of the CDR3 is TGTGCCAGCAGCCCGTCCCAGGCAGGTTGGGACACCGGGGAGCTGTTTTTT.